This T cell receptor beta chain was captured by sequencing in a study of T cell responses to AZD1222 COVID-19 vaccine. CDR3 size: 16 residues. V trimming: 8 bases; J trimming: 5 bases; junction bases outside the gene matches: 12. Germline CDR1 is MGHRA and CDR2 is YSYEKL. This clone was counted between two and nine times. Method: immunoSEQ multiplex PCR; TCRdb's copy keeps in-frame clones and lacks some. This sample has about 130,000 clones, with 75% to 90% found just once. The V and J genes are TRBV4-1 and TRBJ2-7; 13 bases agree with TRBD2. Material: peripheral blood, obtained 28 days after the second AZD1222 dose. This receptor was identified in an adult who received the AZD1222 COVID-19 vaccine. CDR3 DNA: TGCGCCAGCCGGATTGGACTAGCGGGGGCTGGGGACGAGCAGTACTTC. This encodes CASRIGLAGAGDEQYF.